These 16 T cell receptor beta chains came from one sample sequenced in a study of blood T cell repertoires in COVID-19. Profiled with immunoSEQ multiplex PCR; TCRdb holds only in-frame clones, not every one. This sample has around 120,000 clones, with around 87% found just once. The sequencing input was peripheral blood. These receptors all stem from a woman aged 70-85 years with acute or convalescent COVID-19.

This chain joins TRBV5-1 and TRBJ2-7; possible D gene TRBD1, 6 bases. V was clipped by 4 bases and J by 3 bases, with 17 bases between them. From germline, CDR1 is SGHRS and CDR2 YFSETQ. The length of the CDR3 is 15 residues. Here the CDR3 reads CASSETTGPYYEQYF. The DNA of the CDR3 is TGCGCCAGCAGCGAAACTACAGGGCCCTACTACGAGCAGTACTTC.

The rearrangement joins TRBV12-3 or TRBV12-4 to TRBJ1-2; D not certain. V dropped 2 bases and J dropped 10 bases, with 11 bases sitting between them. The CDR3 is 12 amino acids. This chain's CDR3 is CASSLPGSDYTF. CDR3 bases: TGTGCCAGCAGTTTACCGGGGTCCGACTACACCTTC.

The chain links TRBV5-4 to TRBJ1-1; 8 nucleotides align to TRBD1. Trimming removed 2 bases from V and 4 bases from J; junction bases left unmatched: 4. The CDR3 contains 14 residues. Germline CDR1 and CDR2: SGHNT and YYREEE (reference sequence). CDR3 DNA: TGTGCCAGCAGCTTTGGACAGGGCCCCACTGAAGCTTTCTTT. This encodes CASSFGQGPTEAFF.

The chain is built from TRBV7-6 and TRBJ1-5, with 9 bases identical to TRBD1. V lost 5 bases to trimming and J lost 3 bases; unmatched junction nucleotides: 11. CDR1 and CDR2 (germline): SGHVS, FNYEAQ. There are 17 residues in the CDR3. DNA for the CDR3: TGTGCCAGCAGCCCAGGAGGGGGGACAGGGATCAATCAGCCCCAGCATTTT. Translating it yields CASSPGGGTGINQPQHF.

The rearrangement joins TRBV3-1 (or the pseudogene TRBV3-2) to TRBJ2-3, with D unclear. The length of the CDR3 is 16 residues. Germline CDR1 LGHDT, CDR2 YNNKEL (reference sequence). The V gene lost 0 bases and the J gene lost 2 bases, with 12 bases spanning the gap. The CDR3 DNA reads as TGTGCCAGCAGCCAAGAAGCCGGTCGTAACACAGATACGCAGTATTTT. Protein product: CASSQEAGRNTDTQYF.

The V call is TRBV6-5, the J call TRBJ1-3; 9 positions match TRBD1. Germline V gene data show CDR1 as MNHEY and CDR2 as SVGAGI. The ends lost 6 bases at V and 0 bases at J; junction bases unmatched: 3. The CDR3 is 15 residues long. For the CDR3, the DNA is TGTGCCAGCAGACGGGACAGGGCCTCTGGAAACACCATATATTTT. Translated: CASRRDRASGNTIYF.

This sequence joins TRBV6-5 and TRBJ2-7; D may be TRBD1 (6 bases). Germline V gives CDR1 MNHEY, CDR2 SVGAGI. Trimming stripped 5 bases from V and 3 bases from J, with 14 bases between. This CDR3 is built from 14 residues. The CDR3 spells CASSQTGFDYEQYF. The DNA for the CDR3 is TGTGCCAGCAGTCAAACAGGGTTCGACTACGAGCAGTACTTC.

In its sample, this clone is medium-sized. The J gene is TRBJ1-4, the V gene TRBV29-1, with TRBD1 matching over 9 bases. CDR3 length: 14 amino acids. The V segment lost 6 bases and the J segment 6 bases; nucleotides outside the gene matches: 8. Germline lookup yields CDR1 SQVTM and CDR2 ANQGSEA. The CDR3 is CSVGQGGTYEKLFF. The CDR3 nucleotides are TGCAGCGTGGGACAGGGTGGGACGTATGAAAAACTGTTTTTT. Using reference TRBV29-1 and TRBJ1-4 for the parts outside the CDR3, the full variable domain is SAVISQKPSRDICQRGTSLTIQCQVDSQVTMMFWYRQQPGQSLTLIATANQGSEATYESGFVIDKFPISRPNLTFSTLTVSNMSPEDSSIYLCSVGQGGTYEKLFFGSGTQLSVL.

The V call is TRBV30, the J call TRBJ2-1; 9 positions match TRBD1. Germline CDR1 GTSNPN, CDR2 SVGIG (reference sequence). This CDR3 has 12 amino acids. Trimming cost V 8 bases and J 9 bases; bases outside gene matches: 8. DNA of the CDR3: TGTGCCGGGGACAGGGAGTATACTGAGCAGTTCTTC. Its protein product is CAGDREYTEQFF.

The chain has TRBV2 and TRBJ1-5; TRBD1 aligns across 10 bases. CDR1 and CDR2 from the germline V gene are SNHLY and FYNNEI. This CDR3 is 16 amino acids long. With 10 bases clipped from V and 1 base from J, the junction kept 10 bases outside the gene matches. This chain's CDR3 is CATRRDRGLSNQPQHF. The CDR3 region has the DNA TGTGCCACCAGACGCGACAGGGGGCTAAGCAATCAGCCCCAGCATTTT.

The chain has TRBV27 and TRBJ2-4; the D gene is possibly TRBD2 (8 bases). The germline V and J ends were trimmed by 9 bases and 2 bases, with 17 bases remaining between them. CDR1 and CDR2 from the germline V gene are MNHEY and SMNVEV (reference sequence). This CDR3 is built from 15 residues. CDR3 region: CASPAGRGPKNIQYF. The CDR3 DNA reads TGTGCCAGTCCAGCCGGGAGGGGGCCCAAAAACATTCAGTACTTC.

The CDR3: CASSKVRATEAFF. CDR3 DNA sequence: TGTGCCAGCAGTAAAGTTAGAGCCACTGAAGCTTTCTTT. J is TRBJ1-1 and V is TRBV27; D is ambiguous. Trimming shortened V by 5 bases and J by 4 bases, and 11 bases separated the two germline ends. Per the germline V gene, CDR1 is MNHEY and CDR2 is SMNVEV (reference sequence). The CDR3 is 13 residues long.

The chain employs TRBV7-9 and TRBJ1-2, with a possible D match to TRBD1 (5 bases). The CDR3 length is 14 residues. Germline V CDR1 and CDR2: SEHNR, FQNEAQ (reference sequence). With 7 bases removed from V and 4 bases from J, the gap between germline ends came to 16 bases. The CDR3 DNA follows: TGTGCCAGCAACCCAACAGGCGTCGCCTATGGCTACACCTTC. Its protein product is CASNPTGVAYGYTF.

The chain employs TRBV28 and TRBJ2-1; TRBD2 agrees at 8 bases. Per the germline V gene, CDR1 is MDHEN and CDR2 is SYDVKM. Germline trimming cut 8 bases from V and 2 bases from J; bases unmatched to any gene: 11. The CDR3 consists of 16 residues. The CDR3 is CASRAVPGGAYNEQFF. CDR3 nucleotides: TGTGCCAGCCGCGCAGTGCCCGGGGGGGCCTACAATGAGCAGTTCTTC.

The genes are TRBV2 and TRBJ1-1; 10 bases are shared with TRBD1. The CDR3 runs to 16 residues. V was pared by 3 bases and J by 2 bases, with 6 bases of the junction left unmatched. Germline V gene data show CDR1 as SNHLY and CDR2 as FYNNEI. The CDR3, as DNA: TGTGCCAGCAGTGATTCCGGGACAGGGGTAAACACTGAAGCTTTCTTT. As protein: CASSDSGTGVNTEAFF.

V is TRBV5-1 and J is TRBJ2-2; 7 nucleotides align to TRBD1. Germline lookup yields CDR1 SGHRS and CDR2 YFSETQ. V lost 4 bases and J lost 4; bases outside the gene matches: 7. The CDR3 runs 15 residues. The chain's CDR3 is CASSVTGVSTGELFF. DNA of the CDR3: TGCGCCAGCAGCGTCACAGGGGTCAGCACCGGGGAGCTGTTTTTT.